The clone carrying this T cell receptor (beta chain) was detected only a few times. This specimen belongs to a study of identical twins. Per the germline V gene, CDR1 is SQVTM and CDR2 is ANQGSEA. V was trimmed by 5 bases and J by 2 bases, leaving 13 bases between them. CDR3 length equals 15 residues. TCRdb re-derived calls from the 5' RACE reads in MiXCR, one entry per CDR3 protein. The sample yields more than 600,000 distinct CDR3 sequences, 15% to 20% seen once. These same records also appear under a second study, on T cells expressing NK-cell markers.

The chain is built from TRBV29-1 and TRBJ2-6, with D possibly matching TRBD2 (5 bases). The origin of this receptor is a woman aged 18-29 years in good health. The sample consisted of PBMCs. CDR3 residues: CSVREGWAGANVLTF. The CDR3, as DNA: TGCAGCGTTCGAGAGGGATGGGCTGGGGCCAACGTCCTGACTTTC.